These 28 T cell receptor beta chains share one sample of origin, sequenced in a study of immune heterogeneity within non-small cell lung tumors listed by TCRdb under 2018. Sequencer: HiSeq X Ten. The TCR beta CDR3 region was amplified with a multiplex PCR system, in which a first round of 9 to 10 cycles was run using 32 V-gene forward and 13 J-gene reverse primers. The raw public data were reprocessed by TCRdb itself: fastp quality trimming at Q25, MiXCR clonotype calling, in-frame beta chains only. Each entry is one CDR3 protein sequence, shown with its most common DNA and genes. Recorded for this sample are 15,000 or so distinct CDR3 sequences; about 30% of them occurred a single time. Around 4.9% of the sample lies in the top ten. The TCR template was genomic DNA extracted from bulk tumor tissue, and 600 ng of gDNA was amplified for each sample. During surgery, multiple biopsies were taken from each primary tumor, with sampling sites spaced as far apart as possible within the tumor mass. The study cohort was described as untreated, and the patients were newly diagnosed NSCLC cases having curative surgery.

Sequencing used lung tumor tissue. All receptors derive from a man aged 40-49 years with non-small cell lung cancer.

This clonotype occurred a few times. The rearrangement joins TRBV7-9 to TRBJ1-5; D gene unclear. V gave up 4 bases and J gave up 7 bases, with 17 bases separating them. This CDR3 is built from 15 residues. Germline V CDR1 and CDR2: SEHNR, FQNEAQ (reference sequence). CDR3 DNA: TGTGCCAGCAGCTCCCTGACCCAGGATGCGCAGCCCCAGCATTTT. Residues: CASSSLTQDAQPQHF. Full variable domain (outside the CDR3, taken from reference TRBV7-9 and TRBJ1-5): DTGVSQNPRHKITKRGQNVTFRCDPISEHNRLYWYRQTLGQGPEFLTYFQNEAQLEKSRLLSDRFSAERPKGSFSTLEIQRTEQGDSAMYLCASSSLTQDAQPQHFGDGTRLSIL.

The V gene is TRBV5-1, the J gene TRBJ2-3; no reliable D call. Between the trimmed V and J ends, which lost 0 bases and 10 bases, there was a span of 12 bases. The CDR3 loop spans 13 amino acids. Germline-derived CDR1 and CDR2 are SGHRS and YFSETQ. CDR3 loop: CASSLDGRRPQYF. In nucleotides, the CDR3 is TGCGCCAGCAGCTTGGATGGTCGCCGGCCGCAGTATTTT. The full variable domain, completed using reference TRBV5-1 and TRBJ2-3, is KAGVTQTPRYLIKTRGQQVTLSCSPISGHRSVSWYQQTPGQGLQFLFEYFSETQRNKGNFPGRFSGRQFSNSRSEMNVSTLELGDSALYLCASSLDGRRPQYFGPGTRLTVL.

By frequency in the sample, this clonotype is medium-sized. V is TRBV14 and J is TRBJ1-2; 7 bases agree with TRBD1. Losses at the gene ends were 3 bases for V and 6 bases for J; bases not matched to a gene: 10. Germline V gene sequence: CDR1 SGHDN, CDR2 FVKESK. The CDR3 covers 15 residues. The CDR3 DNA is TGTGCCAGCAGCCACCTCAGGGAAGGGGGCGATGGCTACACCTTC. Its protein is CASSHLREGGDGYTF.

This clonotype has a count of ten or more. This chain connects TRBV12-3 or TRBV12-4 to TRBJ2-2; 8 positions match TRBD1. V was clipped by 2 bases and J by 4 bases; unmatched bases: 3. The CDR3 loop spans 15 amino acids. The CDR3 bases are TGTGCCAGCAGTTTAAGGACAGGGCCCACCGGGGAGCTGTTTTTT. This codes for CASSLRTGPTGELFF.

Remarks on this clonotype: Just one base apart from a much larger clone, this may be a read error. The limits of the CDR3 on the DNA are not certain, so only TCRdb's listed CDR3 is given. The chain combines TRBV12-3 or TRBV12-4 with TRBJ1-5; TRBD1, the D gene given by the table, was not confirmed from the DNA. The CDR3 comprises 17 residues, both ends counted. CDR3 region: CASRVWGQGANDQPQDF.

This clonotype was counted ten times or more. The chain employs TRBV6-6 and TRBJ1-3; no reliable D call. This CDR3 has 16 amino acids. V shed 2 bases and J shed 0 bases, with 11 bases lying between them. Germline assignment: CDR1 MNHNY and CDR2 SVGAGI (reference sequence). CDR3 sequence reads: CASSYEGSPSGNTIYF. CDR3 coding DNA: TGTGCCAGCAGTTACGAGGGCAGCCCCTCTGGAAACACCATATATTTT.

This clonotype was recorded many times. The rearrangement joins TRBV12-3 or TRBV12-4 to TRBJ2-4; tentatively, D is TRBD2 (6 bases). The germline V and J ends were trimmed by 6 bases and 3 bases, with 30 bases remaining between them. CDR3 size: 20 residues. The chain's CDR3 is CASSTGGLVSPSLSKNIQYF. In DNA form, the CDR3 reads TGTGCCAGCAGCACCGGGGGACTCGTCTCCCCCTCTTTAAGCAAAAACATTCAGTACTTC.

V and J are TRBV6-4 and TRBJ1-4, with D hard to call. Germline CDR1 is MRHNA and CDR2 is SNTAGT. The CDR3 contains 20 residues. Trimming cost V 2 bases and J 8 bases, with 30 bases left between them. Written as DNA, the CDR3 is TGTGCCAGCAGTGACGCCCCCGTCCGGGCCCGGGAAAGGCTGGGAGAAAAACTGTTTTTT. It is translated as CASSDAPVRARERLGEKLFF.

This chain joins TRBV12-3 or TRBV12-4 and TRBJ2-2, with TRBD2 identical over 7 bases. Losses at the gene ends were 4 bases for V and 4 bases for J; bases not matched to a gene: 6. The CDR3 loop spans 15 amino acids. Here the CDR3 reads CASSYSGRSTGELFF. The CDR3 DNA follows: TGTGCCAGCAGTTATTCCGGGAGGAGCACCGGGGAGCTGTTTTTT.

The sample holds many counts of this clonotype. The rearrangement joins TRBV20-1 to TRBJ2-7; TRBD1 matches at 7 bases. There are 14 residues in the CDR3. Looked up from germline, CDR1 is DFQATT and CDR2 is SNEGSKA (reference sequence). The V and J ends lost 3 bases and 3 bases, in that order; junction bases with no gene match: 8. CDR3 DNA sequence: TGCAGTGCTAGCTTTCCGGGACAGAACTACGAGCAGTACTTC. Its translation: CSASFPGQNYEQYF.

Notes on this clonotype: This sequence may be a read error, since a much larger clone differs from it by one base. The chain is built from TRBV2 and TRBJ1-3; no clear D. Germline values: CDR1 SNHLY, CDR2 FYNNEI. CDR3 length: 15 residues. The CDR3 nucleotides read TGTTCCAGCACTCAAGGCCGGGATTCTGGAAACACCATATATTTT. It specifies CSSTQGRDSGNTIYF.

This clonotype was observed a few times. The J gene is TRBJ1-2, the V gene TRBV29-1; no clear D gene. Trimming removed 6 bases at V and 12 bases at J, with 20 bases between. From germline, CDR1 is SQVTM and CDR2 ANQGSEA. The CDR3 is 12 amino acids. The CDR3 DNA reads as TGCAGCGTACAACCTCCACCAGGAGCGAACACCTTC. The encoded protein is CSVQPPPGANTF.

V is TRBV10-3 and J is TRBJ2-3, with 8 bases identical to TRBD1. Per germline, CDR1 ENHRY and CDR2 SYGVKD. CDR3 length: 13 amino acids. J was trimmed by 5 bases and V by 10 bases; bases with no gene match: 8. As DNA, the CDR3 is TGTGCCACCGGACAGGGAGTGGGAGATACGCAGTATTTT. It is translated as CATGQGVGDTQYF.

This clonotype occurred once. A much larger clone lies a single base off, so this may be a read error. The gene calls are TRBV29-1 and TRBJ1-2; D remains unclear. The CDR3 consists of 14 residues. CDR1 and CDR2 (germline): SQVTM, ANQGSEA. The DNA for the CDR3 is TGCAGAGTTGACGTCGGGTTGAATGGCGGTGGCTACACCTTC. It encodes CRVDVGLNGGGYTF. Full variable domain (rest looked up from reference TRBV29-1 and TRBJ1-2): SAVISQKPSRDICQRGTSLTIQCQVDSQVTMMFWYRQQPGQSLTLIATANQGSEATYESGFVIDKFPISRPNLTFSTLTVSNMSPEDSSIYLCRVDVGLNGGGYTFGSGTRLTVV.

This clonotype was counted many times. This rearrangement joins TRBV6-2 or TRBV6-3 to TRBJ1-3, with D possibly being TRBD1 (5 bases). This CDR3 region has 13 residues. The V gene lost 7 bases and the J gene lost 1 base, with 8 bases spanning the gap. Germline V lookup: CDR1 MNHEY, CDR2 SVGEGT. The DNA for the CDR3 is TGTGCCAGCACCCAGGGATCTGGAAACACCATATATTTT. Translation gives CASTQGSGNTIYF.

Notes on this clonotype: A much larger clone lies one base from this, so it may be a read error. The V gene is TRBV6-2 or TRBV6-3, the J gene TRBJ2-1; unclear D gene. Germline assignment: CDR1 MNHEY and CDR2 SVGEGT. The CDR3 spans 12 residues. The CDR3, as DNA: TGTGCCATCAGTGCCGTGGTCAATGAGCAGTTCTTC. This translates into CAISAVVNEQFF.

This clonotype is medium-sized in the sample. The chain employs TRBV12-3 or TRBV12-4 and TRBJ2-1; 12 bases agree with TRBD2. The length of the CDR3 is 15 residues. The J segment lost 9 bases and the V segment lost 4 bases, leaving 7 bases of the junction unmatched. CDR3 coding DNA: TGTGCCAGCAGTTCCGCTAGCGGGAGGGTTTTTGAGCAGTTCTTC. It yields the protein CASSSASGRVFEQFF.

This sequence joins TRBV11-1 and TRBJ1-4; D is ambiguous. Germline lookup yields CDR1 SGHAT and CDR2 FQDESV (reference sequence). V gave up 3 bases and J gave up 3 bases, with 11 bases separating them. CDR3 length: 15 residues. The CDR3 sequence is CASSFVTLPNEKLFF. CDR3 coding DNA: TGTGCCAGCAGCTTTGTGACGCTTCCTAATGAAAAACTGTTTTTT.

As to this clonotype: Germline is not matched at one junction end, which may reflect a read error. The chain couples TRBV9 to TRBJ2-7; TRBD1 might be the D (6 bases). The germline V gene encodes CDR1 SGDLS and CDR2 YYNGEE. This CDR3 region has 14 residues. The CDR3 DNA reads TGTGCCAGCAGAGGAACCGGGACACCTTCGGAGCAGTGCTTC. As protein: CASRGTGTPSEQCF.

This clonotype came up many times. The genes are TRBV24-1 and TRBJ2-2; 7 positions agree with TRBD1. Germline V gives CDR1 KGHDR, CDR2 SFDVKD. Unmatched junction bases numbered 10, after V lost 3 bases and J lost 4 bases. The CDR3 has 17 amino acids. DNA for the CDR3: TGTGCCACCAGTGATCCTCTCGGGGACAGTTCCACCGGGGAGCTGTTTTTT. Encoded protein: CATSDPLGDSSTGELFF.

The table lists this clonotype with a few counts. V is TRBV5-4 and J is TRBJ2-3, with D perhaps matching TRBD2 (5 bases). Trimming removed 10 bases from V and 3 bases from J, with 18 bases in between. Germline CDR1 is SGHNT and CDR2 is YYREEE (reference sequence). The CDR3 is made up of 14 amino acids. In nucleotides, the CDR3 is TGTGCCGCCCGTGAGGGTGTAAGTACAGATACGCAGTATTTT. Its translation: CAAREGVSTDTQYF.

By proportion, this clonotype is medium-sized. The genes are TRBV12-3 or TRBV12-4 and TRBJ1-3; a possible D gene is TRBD1 (5 bases). CDR3 length equals 15 residues. V lost 8 bases and J lost 0, with 14 bases in between. The CDR3 DNA follows: TGTGCCAGCCGTACACAGGTAACCTCTGGAAACACCATATATTTT. Residues: CASRTQVTSGNTIYF.

The chain uses TRBV7-8 and TRBJ2-5; unclear D gene. The CDR3 is 16 residues long. Trimming cost V 6 bases and J 2 bases, with 19 bases left between them. Germline CDR1 and CDR2: SGHVS and FQNEAQ. The DNA of the CDR3 is TGTGCCAGCAGGGATCTATTTGACACCAATCAAGAGACCCAGTACTTC. Translation: CASRDLFDTNQETQYF. Together with reference TRBV7-8 and TRBJ2-5, the CDR3 gives the full variable domain: GAGVSQSPRYKVAKRGQDVALRCDPISGHVSLFWYQQALGQGPEFLTYFQNEAQLDKSGLPSDRFFAERPEGSVSTLKIQRTQQEDSAVYLCASRDLFDTNQETQYFGPGTRLLVL.

A few counts support this clonotype. The chain combines TRBV30 with TRBJ2-3; unclear D gene. Trimming left V 1 base short and J 7 bases short, with 15 bases between. Germline lookup yields CDR1 GTSNPN and CDR2 SVGIG (reference sequence). This CDR3 is 14 amino acids long. The CDR3 region is CAWSGNLRGNTQYF. CDR3 coding DNA: TGTGCCTGGAGTGGCAACCTCCGAGGAAATACGCAGTATTTT.

This clonotype was counted between two and nine times. The chain combines TRBV11-2 with TRBJ2-1, with 7 nucleotides matching TRBD2. This CDR3 is 18 amino acids long. Germline V gene data show CDR1 as SGHAT and CDR2 as FQNNGV. The V segment lost 1 base and the J segment 4 bases; nucleotides outside the gene matches: 13. The DNA for the CDR3 is TGTGCCAGCAGCTTAGGGCGAGCCAGCGGGACGAGGTACAATGAGCAGTTCTTC. Translating gives CASSLGRASGTRYNEQFF.

V and J are TRBV20-1 and TRBJ1-5; the D gene is possibly TRBD1 (6 bases). The CDR3 is 14 residues long. Germline V gene sequence: CDR1 DFQATT, CDR2 SNEGSKA (reference sequence). Deletions cut 5 bases from V and 5 bases from J, with 16 bases between. CDR3 sequence (DNA): TGCAGTGCTGGCCCACAGGGCTTGGATCAGCCCCAGCATTTT. This encodes CSAGPQGLDQPQHF.

V gene TRBV11-2 combines with J gene TRBJ2-2; no definite D call. Trimming shortened V by 2 bases and J by 6 bases, and 4 bases separated the two germline ends. Germline-derived CDR1 and CDR2 are SGHAT and FQNNGV. CDR3 length: 12 residues. CDR3 sequence: CASSLSAGELFF. The CDR3 DNA is TGTGCCAGCAGCTTAAGTGCCGGGGAGCTGTTTTTT.

The sample holds many counts of this clonotype. The V call is TRBV5-1, the J call TRBJ1-5, with TRBD1 matching over 9 bases. CDR1 is SGHRS, CDR2 YFSETQ, per germline. CDR3 size: 16 residues. J was trimmed by 7 bases and V by 4 bases; bases with no gene match: 12. The chain's CDR3 is CASSTGPTGGGQPQHF. CDR3 sequence (DNA): TGCGCCAGCAGCACAGGACCGACAGGGGGAGGGCAGCCCCAGCATTTT.